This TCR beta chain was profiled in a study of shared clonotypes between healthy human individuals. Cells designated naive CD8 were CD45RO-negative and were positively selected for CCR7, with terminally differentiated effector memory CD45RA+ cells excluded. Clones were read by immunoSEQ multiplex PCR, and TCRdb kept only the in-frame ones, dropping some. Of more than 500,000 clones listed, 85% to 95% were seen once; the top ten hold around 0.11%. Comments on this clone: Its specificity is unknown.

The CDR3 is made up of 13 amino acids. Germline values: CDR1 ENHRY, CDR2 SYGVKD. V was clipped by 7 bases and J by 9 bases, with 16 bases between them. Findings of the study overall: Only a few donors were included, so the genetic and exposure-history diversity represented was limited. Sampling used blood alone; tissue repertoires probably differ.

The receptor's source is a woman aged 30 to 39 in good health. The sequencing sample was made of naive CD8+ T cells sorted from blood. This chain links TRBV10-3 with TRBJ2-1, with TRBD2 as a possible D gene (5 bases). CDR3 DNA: TGTGCCATCAACTCCCCCGAGCGGCTTGAGCAGTTCTTC. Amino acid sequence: CAINSPERLEQFF.